This T cell receptor beta chain was identified in a study of cytomegalovirus exposure and HLA in healthy donors. PCR employed 60 Vbeta and 13 Jbeta primers. Using immunoSEQ multiplex PCR, the repertoire was profiled, and TCRdb retains in-frame clones only, with some absent. The table records 110,000 or so clones, about 72% of them present only once. Trimming removed 3 bases from V and 6 bases from J, with 9 bases in between. The CDR3 is made up of 12 amino acids. Germline V gene sequence: CDR1 SGDLS, CDR2 YYNGEE. This rearrangement joins TRBV9 to TRBJ1-2; D is uncertain. The sequencing sample was made of PBMCs. The TCR was taken from a man aged 45 to 65 in good health and CMV-seropositive. The CDR3 loop reads CASSGRVDGYTF. CDR3 nucleotides: TGTGCCAGCAGCGGTCGGGTTGATGGCTACACCTTC.